This TCR beta chain comes out of a study of PD-1 blockade in mismatch repair-deficient tumors. Every patient had mismatch repair deficiency by PCR or immunohistochemistry. Germline CDR1 is SGHVS and CDR2 is FNYEAQ. J was trimmed by 15 bases and V by 5 bases; bases with no gene match: 16. The CDR3 contains 16 residues. Data came from immunoSEQ multiplex PCR; TCRdb stores just in-frame clones and leaves some out. Among 15,000 or so clones listed, around 83% were seen once. The genes are TRBV7-6 and TRBJ2-1; TRBD2 agrees at 13 bases. The sample was PBMCs, taken around 15 weeks after starting pembrolizumab. The clonotype was recovered from an adult with mismatch repair-deficient cancer. CDR3 region: CASSPAGLAGEYNRFF. Written as DNA, the CDR3 is TGTGCCAGCAGCCCCGCTGGACTAGCGGGAGAATATAATCGGTTCTTC. The whole variable domain, remainder taken from reference TRBV7-6 and TRBJ2-1, is GAGVSQSPRYKVTKRGQDVALRCDPISGHVSLYWYRQALGQGPEFLTYFNYEAQQDKSGLPNDRFSAERPEGSISTLTIQRTEQRDSAMYRCASSPAGLAGEYNRFFGPGTRLTVL.